A selection of T cell receptor beta chains follows, all from one sample in a study of technical replicates of blood from a few donors. The data were produced by immunoSEQ multiplex PCR, yet TCRdb's version contains in-frame clones alone and is incomplete. Of around 76,000 clones in the sample, under 99% are singletons; the top ten hold approximately 0.2%. Sequencing was performed on T cells isolated from PBMCs. The receptor source for this set is a human donor in good health. Each CDR3 is given with its conserved first and last residue. A D gene is named only where the DNA matches it firmly. Size values are once, few and many counts, or a class for expanded clones, and some rows have none.

V,D,size,J,CDR3,DNA
TRBV6-4,NA,NA,TRBJ1-1,CASSASVNTEAFF,TGTGCCAGCAGTGCCTCCGTGAACACTGAAGCTTTCTTT
TRBV11-2,NA,NA,TRBJ2-5,CASSLAAGQETQYF,TGTGCCAGCAGCTTAGCGGCGGGGCAAGAGACCCAGTACTTC
TRBV5-4,NA,NA,TRBJ2-1,CASSLVRSYNEQFF,TGTGCCAGCAGCTTGGTGCGGTCCTACAATGAGCAGTTCTTC
TRBV5-1,NA,NA,TRBJ2-3,CASILYPGRITDTQYF,TGCGCCAGTATCCTATACCCCGGGAGAATCACAGATACGCAGTATTTT
TRBV4-2,NA,NA,TRBJ1-2,CASSQDRGGDGYTF,TGTGCCAGCAGCCAAGATAGGGGGGGGGATGGCTACACCTTC
TRBV5-1,NA,once,TRBJ1-1,CASSRKVGQDTEAFF,TGCGCCAGCAGCCGTAAAGTAGGACAAGACACTGAAGCTTTCTTT
TRBV7-3,TRBD1,NA,TRBJ1-1,CASSLWGQGSEAFF,TGTGCCAGCAGCTTATGGGGACAGGGGTCTGAAGCTTTCTTT
TRBV7-9,NA,NA,TRBJ2-2,CASSLRTINTGELFF,TGTGCCAGCAGCTTACGGACTATTAACACCGGGGAGCTGTTTTTT
TRBV7-3,NA,NA,TRBJ1-1,CASSLTDKNTEAFF,TGTGCCAGCAGCTTGACGGACAAGAACACTGAAGCTTTCTTT
TRBV11-3,NA,NA,TRBJ2-7,CASSLDRFREQYF,TGTGCCAGCAGCTTAGATCGATTCAGAGAGCAGTACTTC
TRBV28,TRBD1,once,TRBJ2-2,CGTQGQGEAGELFF,TGTGGGACCCAGGGACAGGGAGAAGCCGGGGAGCTGTTTTTT
TRBV30,NA,NA,TRBJ1-1,CAWSDNLEAFF,TGTGCCTGGAGTGACAACCTTGAAGCTTTCTTT
TRBV6-5,NA,NA,TRBJ2-4,CASSYDRGNIQYF,TGTGCCAGCAGTTACGACCGCGGAAACATTCAGTACTTC
TRBV7-2,NA,NA,TRBJ2-1,CASSLDDYPYNEQFF,TGTGCCAGCAGCTTAGATGACTACCCCTACAATGAGCAGTTCTTC
TRBV2,TRBD1,NA,TRBJ1-1,CASSGDRGTEAFF,TGTGCCAGCAGTGGGGACAGGGGCACTGAAGCTTTCTTT
TRBV21-1,NA,NA,TRBJ1-2,CASRTDTDGYTF,TGTGCCAGCCGGACAGATACCGATGGCTACACCTTC
TRBV4-1,NA,NA,TRBJ2-5,CASSHPGSETQYF,TGCGCCAGCAGCCATCCGGGATCAGAGACCCAGTACTTC
TRBV2,TRBD2,NA,TRBJ2-1,CASSILAGSSYNEQFF,TGTGCCAGCAGTATCCTAGCGGGAAGCTCCTACAATGAGCAGTTCTTC
TRBV15,TRBD1,NA,TRBJ1-3,CATSPGQGDENTIYF,TGTGCCACCAGCCCCGGACAGGGGGATGAAAACACCATATATTTT
TRBV7-3,TRBD1,NA,TRBJ2-1,CASSLNYPGQGYEQFF,TGTGCCAGCAGCTTAAATTACCCTGGACAGGGCTATGAGCAGTTCTTC
TRBV7-2,NA,once,TRBJ2-1,CASSFAGSSSYNEQFF,TGTGCCAGCAGCTTTGCGGGTTCTAGCTCCTACAATGAGCAGTTCTTC
TRBV20-1,NA,NA,TRBJ2-1,CSARGSGDRFF,TGCAGTGCTAGAGGTAGCGGCGATAGGTTCTTC
TRBV15,NA,NA,TRBJ1-6,CATSRETADNSPLHF,TGTGCCACCAGCAGGGAGACAGCCGATAATTCACCCCTCCACTTT
TRBV18,TRBD1,NA,TRBJ1-1,CASSPNTGGTEAFF,TGTGCCAGCTCACCAAATACAGGGGGCACTGAAGCTTTCTTT
TRBV19,NA,NA,TRBJ1-2,CASIRAAGNGYTF,TGTGCCAGTATCCGGGCTGCCGGGAATGGCTACACCTTC
TRBV23-1,TRBD1,NA,TRBJ2-7,CASSHPRTGGTYEQYF,TGCGCCAGCAGTCATCCCCGGACAGGGGGTACCTACGAGCAGTACTTC
TRBV5-1,TRBD1,NA,TRBJ2-6,CASSGTGGAGANVLTF,TGCGCCAGCAGCGGTACAGGGGGCGCTGGGGCCAACGTCCTGACTTTC
TRBV7-9,NA,NA,TRBJ1-2,CASSSFLGRNYGYTF,TGTGCCAGCAGCTCCTTCCTTGGGAGGAACTATGGCTACACCTTC
TRBV5-1,NA,NA,TRBJ2-7,CASSPGDRYEQYF,TGCGCCAGCAGCCCAGGGGATCGGTACGAGCAGTACTTC
TRBV18,TRBD1,once,TRBJ1-2,CASSLPDRLGYTF,TGTGCCAGCTCACTGCCGGACAGGCTAGGCTACACCTTC
TRBV5-4,TRBD1,NA,TRBJ2-6,CASGRQGVAGANVLTF,TGTGCCAGCGGTAGACAGGGTGTAGCTGGGGCCAACGTCCTGACTTTC
TRBV25-1,TRBD1,NA,TRBJ1-5,CASRPGQGNQPQHF,TGTGCCAGCAGACCGGGACAGGGCAATCAGCCCCAGCATTTT
TRBV11-3,NA,NA,TRBJ2-5,CASSLVWTLPQETQYF,TGTGCCAGCAGCTTGGTATGGACACTGCCTCAAGAGACCCAGTACTTC
TRBV7-6,NA,NA,TRBJ2-7,CASSDSGSSYEQYF,TGTGCCAGCAGCGACTCCGGGAGCTCCTACGAGCAGTACTTC
TRBV9,NA,once,TRBJ2-5,CASSVSTTQETQYF,TGTGCCAGCAGCGTATCCACTACACAAGAGACCCAGTACTTC
TRBV9,TRBD1,NA,TRBJ2-1,CASSVGDREVNEQFF,TGTGCCAGCAGCGTAGGGGACAGGGAGGTCAATGAGCAGTTCTTC
TRBV10-2,TRBD1,NA,TRBJ1-5,CASRDRENQPQHF,TGCGCCAGCAGGGACAGGGAGAATCAGCCCCAGCATTTT
TRBV18,NA,NA,TRBJ2-7,CASSPDRKNYEQYF,TGTGCCAGCTCTCCCGACAGGAAGAACTACGAGCAGTACTTC
TRBV11-3,TRBD1,NA,TRBJ2-3,CASSLDGTGADTQYF,TGTGCCAGCAGCTTAGACGGGACAGGGGCAGATACGCAGTATTTT
TRBV5-4,TRBD1,NA,TRBJ2-5,CASSSTGTGETQYF,TGTGCCAGCAGCTCCACCGGGACAGGGGAAACCCAGTACTTC
TRBV7-6,NA,NA,TRBJ1-3,CASSLGRAPVNTIYF,TGTGCCAGCAGCCTCGGTCGTGCTCCCGTTAACACCATATATTTT
TRBV19,NA,NA,TRBJ2-6,CASSINSGANVLTF,TGTGCCAGTAGTATCAACTCTGGGGCCAACGTCCTGACTTTC
TRBV29-1,TRBD2,NA,TRBJ2-5,CSVPTSGSWETQYF,TGCAGCGTTCCCACTAGCGGGAGTTGGGAGACCCAGTACTTC
TRBV7-3,TRBD1,NA,TRBJ1-2,CASSLTGDSSFYGYTF,TGTGCCAGCAGCTTAACAGGGGACAGCTCTTTCTATGGCTACACCTTC
TRBV28,NA,NA,TRBJ1-2,CASSLDLSGYTF,TGTGCCAGCAGTTTAGATCTTAGTGGCTACACCTTC
TRBV5-4,TRBD2,NA,TRBJ2-7,CASSLLAGEEEQYF,TGTGCCAGCAGCCTACTAGCGGGAGAAGAAGAGCAGTACTTC